This TCR beta chain was recovered during a study of blood T cell repertoires in COVID-19. Germline loops: CDR1 SGHRS, CDR2 YFSETQ. There are 15 residues in the CDR3. V was clipped by 3 bases and J by 1 base; unmatched bases: 5. Original processing methods: Quantification of nucleated cells was approximated via reference gene primer amplification. Libraries were prepared by immunoSEQ multiplex PCR; TCRdb keeps only in-frame clonotypes and omits some of them. The V and J calls and the clone size are those of that table, but D and trimming were determined from the DNA. The sample has approximately 86,000 clones, approximately 90% seen once. This clone was counted once.

The chain combines TRBV5-1 with TRBJ1-1; TRBD1 aligns across 8 bases. The clonotype originates from a man between 50 and 59 years old with acute or convalescent COVID-19. The sample was peripheral blood. CDR3 loop: CASSSTGTGNTEAFF. The CDR3 DNA reads TGCGCCAGCAGCTCGACAGGGACAGGGAACACTGAAGCTTTCTTT.